Sequencing of this TCR beta chain was carried out in a study of blood T cell repertoires in COVID-19. Looked up from germline, CDR1 is KGHDR and CDR2 is SFDVKD. The trim removed 4 bases at V and 5 bases at J, leaving 2 bases unmatched. The CDR3 covers 14 residues. Allocation to cohorts depended on clinical history reported by the participants. Methods used by the authors: Amplification of reference gene primers was used by the study to estimate nucleated cell counts. The method was immunoSEQ multiplex PCR; TCRdb's version includes in-frame clones alone and lacks a portion of them. V, J and clone size derive from that table, while D and trimming were established from the DNA sequence. The table has 210,000 or so clones, 80% to 90% seen once; the top ten hold about 3.5%.

The rearrangement joins TRBV24-1 to TRBJ1-5, with 9 bases aligning to TRBD1. This receptor was obtained from a woman aged 30 to 39 who had been exposed to COVID-19. The specimen sequenced was PBMCs or T cells enriched from blood (not recorded which). CDR3 sequence reads: CATSDTGGDQPQHF. The CDR3 nucleotides read TGTGCCACCAGTGACACAGGGGGCGATCAGCCCCAGCATTTT.